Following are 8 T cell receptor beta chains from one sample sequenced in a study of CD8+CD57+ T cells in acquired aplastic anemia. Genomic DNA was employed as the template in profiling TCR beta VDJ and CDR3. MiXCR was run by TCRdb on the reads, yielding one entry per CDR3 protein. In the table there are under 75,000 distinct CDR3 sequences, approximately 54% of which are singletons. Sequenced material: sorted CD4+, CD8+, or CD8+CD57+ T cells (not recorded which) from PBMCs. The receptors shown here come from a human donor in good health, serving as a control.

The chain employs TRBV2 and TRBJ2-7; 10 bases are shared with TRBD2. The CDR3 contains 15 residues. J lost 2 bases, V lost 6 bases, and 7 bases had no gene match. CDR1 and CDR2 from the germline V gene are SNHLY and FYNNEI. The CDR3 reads CASRDRTSGAYEQYF. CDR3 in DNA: TGTGCCAGCAGGGACCGGACTAGCGGTGCCTACGAGCAGTACTTC. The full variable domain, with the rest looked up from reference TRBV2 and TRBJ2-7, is EPEVTQTPSHQVTQMGQEVILRCVPISNHLYFYWYRQILGQKVEFLVSFYNNEISEKSEIFDDQFSVERPDGSNFTLKIRSTKLEDSAMYFCASRDRTSGAYEQYFGPGTRLTVT.

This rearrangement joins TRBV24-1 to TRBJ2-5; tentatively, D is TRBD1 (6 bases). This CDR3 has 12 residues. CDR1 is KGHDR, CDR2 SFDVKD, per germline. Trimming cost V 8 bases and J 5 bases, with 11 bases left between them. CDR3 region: CATKDRSETQYF. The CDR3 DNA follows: TGTGCCACCAAGGACAGATCGGAGACCCAGTACTTC.

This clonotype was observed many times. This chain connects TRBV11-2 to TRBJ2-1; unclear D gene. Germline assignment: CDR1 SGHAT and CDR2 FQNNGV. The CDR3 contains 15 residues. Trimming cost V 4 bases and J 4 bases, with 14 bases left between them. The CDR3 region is CASSSPTEQYNEQFF. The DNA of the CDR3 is TGTGCCAGCAGCTCACCCACCGAGCAGTACAATGAGCAGTTCTTC.

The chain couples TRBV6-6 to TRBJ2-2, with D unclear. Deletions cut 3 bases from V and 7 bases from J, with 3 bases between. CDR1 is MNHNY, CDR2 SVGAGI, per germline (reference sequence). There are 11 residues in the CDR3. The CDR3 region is CASSYDGELFF. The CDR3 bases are TGTGCCAGCAGTTATGACGGGGAGCTGTTTTTT.

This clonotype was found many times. The CDR3 here is CASGDGAAYEQYF. CDR3 nucleotide sequence: TGTGCCAGTGGAGATGGGGCGGCCTACGAGCAGTACTTC. The chain employs TRBV11-1 and TRBJ2-7; tentative D call: TRBD1 (5 bases). The V end lost 9 bases, the J end lost 2 bases, and 14 bases lay between the germline ends. Per germline, CDR1 SGHAT and CDR2 FQDESV (reference sequence). The CDR3 runs to 13 residues. Looking up the rest from reference TRBV11-1 and TRBJ2-7 gives the full variable domain: EAEVAQSPRYKITEKSQAVAFWCDPISGHATLYWYRQILGQGPELLVQFQDESVVDDSQLPKDRFSAERLKGVDSTLKIQPAELGDSAMYLCASGDGAAYEQYFGPGTRLTVT.

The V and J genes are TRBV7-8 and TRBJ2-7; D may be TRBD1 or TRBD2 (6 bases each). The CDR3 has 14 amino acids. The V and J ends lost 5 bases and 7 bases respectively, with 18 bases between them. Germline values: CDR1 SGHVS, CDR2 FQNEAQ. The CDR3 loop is CASSPRGQGEEQYF. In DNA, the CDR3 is TGTGCCAGCAGCCCCCGGGGGCAGGGCGAGGAGCAGTACTTC.

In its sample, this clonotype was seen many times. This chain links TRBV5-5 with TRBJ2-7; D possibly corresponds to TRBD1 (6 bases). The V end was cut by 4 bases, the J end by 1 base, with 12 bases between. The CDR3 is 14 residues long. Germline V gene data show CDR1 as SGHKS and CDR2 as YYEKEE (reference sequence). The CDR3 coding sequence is TGTGCCAGCAGCGGAAAAGGACAGTCCTACGAGCAGTACTTC. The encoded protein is CASSGKGQSYEQYF.

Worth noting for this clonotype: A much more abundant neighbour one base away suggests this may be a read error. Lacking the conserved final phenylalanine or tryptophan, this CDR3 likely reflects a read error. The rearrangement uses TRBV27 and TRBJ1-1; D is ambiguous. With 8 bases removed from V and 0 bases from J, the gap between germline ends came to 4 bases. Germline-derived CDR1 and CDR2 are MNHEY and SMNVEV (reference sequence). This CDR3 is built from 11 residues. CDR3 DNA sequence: TGTGCCAGCGTGATGAACACTGAAGCTTTCCTT. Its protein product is CASVMNTEAFL.